This T cell receptor (beta chain) was recorded in a study of identifying expanded T cells in peripheral blood. Collection occurred without any documented infections or immune events in donors. General study findings and limits: Clone count variance between roughly 2-week samples rose with total template count. Differentially abundant clones: approximately 1.3 between replicates, about 16 at roughly 13 days, over 18 at four.

Regarding this clone: As yet, its antigen is unknown.

Using immunoSEQ multiplex PCR, the repertoire was profiled, and TCRdb retains in-frame clones only, with some absent. The sample consists of about 94,000 clones, 88% of them appearing once. Material: blood. The sequence was obtained from a person between 18 and 75 years old in good health.

This CDR3 reads CAIRGTDSSYEQYF. CDR3 coding DNA: TGTGCCATCAGGGGGACCGACAGCTCCTACGAGCAGTACTTC. The rearrangement joins TRBV10-3 to TRBJ2-7, with D perhaps TRBD1 or TRBD2 (5 bases each). The CDR3 sequence is 14 residues long. Trimming took 6 bases from V and 0 from J, leaving 12 bases between them. CDR1 ENHRY and CDR2 SYGVKD come from the germline V gene.